The 10 T cell receptor beta chains below come from one sample, sequenced in a study of blood T cell repertoires in COVID-19. Only in-frame clones appear in the TCRdb table, and some are missing; sequencing was by immunoSEQ multiplex PCR. The sample consists of approximately 260,000 clones, about nine tenths of them appearing once. The sample consisted of PBMCs or T cells enriched from blood (not recorded which). Receptors originate from a woman aged 25 to 45 with acute COVID-19.

The chain combines TRBV5-1 with TRBJ2-3, with 10 bases fitting TRBD2. After removal of 0 bases from V and 4 bases from J, the junction contained 5 bases not matched to a gene. The CDR3 contains 16 residues. Germline V gene data show CDR1 as SGHRS and CDR2 as YFSETQ. CDR3 sequence reads: CASSLGLAGVPDTQYF. The CDR3 bases are TGCGCCAGCAGCTTGGGGCTAGCGGGAGTTCCAGATACGCAGTATTTT.

This CDR3 reads CASSIQPSSYNEQFF. The CDR3 region has the DNA TGTGCCAGTAGTATTCAACCGAGCTCCTACAATGAGCAGTTCTTC. The chain uses TRBV19 and TRBJ2-1; no clear D gene. The CDR3 contains 15 residues. The V end was cut by 3 bases, the J end by 0 bases, with 9 bases between. CDR1 is LNHDA, CDR2 SQIVND, per germline (reference sequence).

The chain recombines TRBV4-3 with TRBJ2-1; TRBD2 matches at 7 bases. This CDR3 region has 14 residues. Trimming took 2 bases from V and 8 from J; bases not matched to a gene: 6. CDR1 is LGHNA, CDR2 YSLEER, per germline. CDR3 DNA: TGCGCCAGCAGCCAATGGGCTAGCGGATATGAGCAGTTCTTC. Translating it yields CASSQWASGYEQFF.

This sequence joins TRBV18 and TRBJ2-3; 11 nucleotides line up with TRBD2. This CDR3 has 16 amino acids. Germline CDR1 is KGHSH and CDR2 is LQKENI. The V gene end was trimmed by 3 bases and the J gene end by 0 bases; junction bases not matched to a gene: 2. The CDR3 DNA is TGTGCCAGCTCACCGCGGACTAGCGGGAGCACAGATACGCAGTATTTT. Residues: CASSPRTSGSTDTQYF.

The V and J genes are TRBV28 and TRBJ2-5; TRBD2 is a possible D gene (6 bases). V lost 5 bases, J lost 0 bases, and 10 bases lay in between. CDR3 length: 14 residues. Germline assignment: CDR1 MDHEN and CDR2 SYDVKM. In DNA, the CDR3 is TGTGCCAGCAGTGGGGGGACGGACCAAGAGACCCAGTACTTC. Translating gives CASSGGTDQETQYF.

V is TRBV7-3 and J is TRBJ2-3; 15 positions match TRBD2. V shed 4 bases, J shed 3 bases, and the junction held 2 bases outside the gene matches. The germline V gene encodes CDR1 SGHTA and CDR2 FQGTGA. CDR3 length equals 16 residues. The CDR3 nucleotides read TGTGCCAGCAGCTATGGACTAGCGGGGGGGACAGATACGCAGTATTTT. Residues: CASSYGLAGGTDTQYF.

The rearrangement links TRBV7-9 to TRBJ1-1; D is ambiguous. From germline, CDR1 is SEHNR and CDR2 FQNEAQ (reference sequence). Trimming pared 5 bases from V and 6 bases from J, leaving 13 bases between. CDR3 length: 13 amino acids. Here the CDR3 reads CASSKDGSAEAFF. Written as DNA, the CDR3 is TGTGCCAGCAGCAAGGATGGTAGCGCTGAAGCTTTCTTT.

The rearrangement links TRBV27 to TRBJ2-5; 11 nucleotides agree with TRBD1. Trimming took 6 bases from V and 5 from J; bases not matched to a gene: 8. The CDR3 contains 15 residues. CDR1 is MNHEY, CDR2 SMNVEV, per germline (reference sequence). The CDR3 DNA reads as TGTGCCAGCAGACGGCGGGACAGGGGGACGGAGACCCAGTACTTC. Encoded protein: CASRRRDRGTETQYF.

The V gene is TRBV11-3, the J gene TRBJ2-1; 8 nucleotides agree with TRBD2. CDR1 and CDR2 (germline): SGHNT, YENEEA. CDR3 length: 16 amino acids. V was clipped by 5 bases and J by 7 bases; unmatched bases: 13. The CDR3 loop reads CASSIRAGALRNEQFF. The CDR3, as DNA: TGTGCCAGCAGCATAAGAGCGGGGGCCCTTCGGAATGAGCAGTTCTTC.

On this clone: Distinct nucleotide sequences in the sample also encode this CDR3. The chain couples TRBV12-3 or TRBV12-4 to TRBJ1-1; D unresolved. V dropped 5 bases and J dropped 5 bases, with 6 bases sitting between them. The CDR3 is made up of 11 amino acids. CDR3 bases: TGTGCCAGCAGTCTCGGGACTGAAGCTTTCTTT. Amino acid sequence: CASSLGTEAFF.